The clone carrying this T cell receptor beta chain showed up just a few times. Antigen unknown. This sample stems from a study of response to subunit inactivated influenza vaccine. Using its own MiXCR run on the RT-PCR reads, TCRdb lists one record per CDR3 protein. The sample has under 750,000 distinct CDR3 sequences, 10% to 15% seen once; the top ten hold 10% to 13%. Study-level results: With each seasonal influenza vaccination, the authors suggested, few new T cells are recruited.

This CDR3 has 13 amino acids. The V gene lost 3 bases and the J gene lost 7 bases, with 9 bases spanning the gap. Here the sequenced sample was PBMCs from blood, taken on the day of vaccination. This receptor was identified in a man aged 50 or older who received an inactivated influenza vaccine. The rearrangement uses TRBV12-3 or TRBV12-4 and TRBJ2-2; D is unclear. The CDR3 loop is CASSLGSGGELFF. In DNA, the CDR3 is TGTGCCAGCAGTTTGGGGTCGGGCGGGGAGCTGTTTTTT.